This T cell receptor (beta chain) was identified during a study of blood T cell repertoires in COVID-19. In the study overall: Specimens from acute and convalescent COVID-19 originated in the United States, Italy and Spain.

Enrollees, 18 to 89 years old, lived in around 23 US areas. Two negative PCRs, clearance, or symptom resolution characterized the recovered Cohort 3 donors. Authors' processing steps: How many nucleated cells were present was estimated from reference gene primer amplification. Some clones are missing from TCRdb's copy, which holds only in-frame ones; the method was immunoSEQ multiplex PCR. V, J and clone size reflect that table, while D and trimming were determined from the DNA. The sample has under 450,000 clones, around 87% seen once. The germline V gene encodes CDR1 PRHDT and CDR2 FYEKMQ (reference sequence). Trimming removed 3 bases at V and 7 bases at J, with 12 bases between. The CDR3 extends over 13 amino acids.

This clonotype was obtained from a man aged 25-45 years who had recovered from COVID-19. The chain uses TRBV13 and TRBJ1-2; D unclear. The source material was PBMCs or T cells enriched from blood (not recorded which). The CDR3 sequence: CASSLSDAGGYTF. The CDR3 coding sequence is TGTGCCAGCAGCTTGTCTGACGCGGGTGGCTACACCTTC.